The 18 T cell receptor beta chains presented below share a single source sample, sequenced in a study of blood T cell repertoires in COVID-19. TCRdb keeps only in-frame clones here, not all; method: immunoSEQ multiplex PCR. Of over 45,000 clones detected, 90% appear once; the ten largest clones hold 3% to 5%. The specimen was peripheral blood. Receptors originate from a man aged 50-59 years with acute or convalescent COVID-19.

The rearrangement uses TRBV18 and TRBJ1-6, with 10 bases aligning to TRBD1. There are 15 residues in the CDR3. The junction had 4 bases not matched to a gene; V was cut back by 6 bases and J by 5 bases. Germline V CDR1 and CDR2: KGHSH, LQKENI. Here the CDR3 DNA reads TGTGCCAGCTCTCCCGGGACAGGGGATAATTCACCCCTCCACTTT. It specifies CASSPGTGDNSPLHF.

This rearrangement joins TRBV18 to TRBJ2-7, with 7 bases matching TRBD1. Per the germline V gene, CDR1 is KGHSH and CDR2 is LQKENI. The CDR3 has 14 amino acids. V dropped 5 bases and J dropped 5; count of bases not matched to a gene: 9. The CDR3 coding sequence is TGTGCCAGCTCATTTCGACAGGGTTTAAACGAGCAGTACTTC. The encoded protein is CASSFRQGLNEQYF.

This chain links TRBV9 with TRBJ2-1; the match to TRBD2 covers 14 bases. V was clipped by 3 bases and J by 3 bases; unmatched bases: 2. CDR1 is SGDLS and CDR2 is YYNGEE in the germline V gene. The CDR3 runs 16 residues. This CDR3 reads CASSAGTSGSYNEQFF. CDR3 coding DNA: TGTGCCAGCAGCGCCGGGACTAGCGGGAGCTACAATGAGCAGTTCTTC.

This chain joins TRBV9 and TRBJ2-2; D might be TRBD2 (7 bases). V was trimmed by 4 bases and J by 3 bases, leaving 16 bases between them. The CDR3 contains 16 residues. Germline V gives CDR1 SGDLS, CDR2 YYNGEE. CDR3 sequence (DNA): TGTGCCAGCAGCCCCGTCGGGGGGCAGCACACCGGGGAGCTGTTTTTT. The encoded protein is CASSPVGGQHTGELFF.

The chain combines TRBV7-5 with TRBJ2-3; the DNA was not used to check the table's D call, TRBD2. TRBV7-5 is recorded as a pseudogene. This CDR3 region has 15 residues. The CDR3 DNA follows: TGTGCCATAGTCTGCGGGAGGGCCTGCGGAGATACGCAGTATTTT. Its protein product is CAIVCGRACGDTQYF.

This clone was recorded once. The rearrangement joins TRBV11-3 to TRBJ2-1; 10 bases map to TRBD2. V shed 4 bases, J shed 3 bases, and the junction held 3 bases outside the gene matches. The CDR3 sequence is 15 residues long. From germline, CDR1 is SGHNT and CDR2 YENEEA. Here the CDR3 reads CASSSLAGYYNEQFF. Written as DNA, the CDR3 is TGTGCCAGCAGCTCACTAGCGGGGTACTACAATGAGCAGTTCTTC.

The rearrangement links TRBV3-1 (or the pseudogene TRBV3-2) to TRBJ1-2; 7 bases map to TRBD1. Germline-derived CDR1 and CDR2 are LGHDT and YNNKEL (reference sequence). V shed 4 bases and J 7 bases; nucleotides not matched to a gene: 6. There are 13 residues in the CDR3. In nucleotides, the CDR3 is TGTGCCAGCAGCCCCCGACAGGGTGGTGGCTACACCTTC. It translates to CASSPRQGGGYTF.

The chain carries TRBV9 and TRBJ2-2; 12 bases align to TRBD2. V gave up 4 bases and J gave up 5 bases; unmatched junction bases: 9. Germline-derived CDR1 and CDR2 are SGDLS and YYNGEE. CDR3 size: 17 residues. CDR3 amino acids: CASSFHSGLAGTGELFF. The CDR3 DNA reads as TGTGCCAGCAGCTTTCACTCCGGACTAGCGGGAACCGGGGAGCTGTTTTTT.

This clone was recorded only once. The V call is TRBV29-1, the J call TRBJ1-2; 7 bases are shared with TRBD1. The V segment lost 1 base and the J segment 8 bases; nucleotides outside the gene matches: 7. The CDR3 has 13 amino acids. Germline lookup yields CDR1 SQVTM and CDR2 ANQGSEA. The CDR3 protein is CSVEVGTVRGYTF. In DNA form, the CDR3 reads TGCAGCGTTGAAGTTGGGACAGTGCGAGGCTACACCTTC.

The chain combines TRBV7-2 with TRBJ2-7; 10 bases fit TRBD1. The germline V gene encodes CDR1 SGHTA and CDR2 FQGNSA. V shed 5 bases and J 0 bases; nucleotides not matched to a gene: 10. This CDR3 is built from 17 residues. In DNA form, the CDR3 reads TGTGCCAGCAGCCCAAAAGGGGGGACAGGGGTCTCCTACGAGCAGTACTTC. It specifies CASSPKGGTGVSYEQYF.

This chain connects TRBV12-5 to TRBJ1-1; 8 bases are a match to TRBD1. Trimming cost V 2 bases and J 5 bases; bases outside gene matches: 7. The germline V gene encodes CDR1 LGHNT and CDR2 FRNRAP. The CDR3 is made up of 15 amino acids. CDR3 amino acids: CASGLYQGAGTEAFF. CDR3 nucleotide sequence: TGTGCTAGTGGTTTGTATCAGGGGGCGGGTACTGAAGCTTTCTTT.

V and J are TRBV27 and TRBJ1-2, with 8 positions matching TRBD1. The V and J ends lost 6 bases and 8 bases, in that order; junction bases with no gene match: 11. Germline CDR1 and CDR2: MNHEY and SMNVEV (reference sequence). This CDR3 contains 14 residues. The CDR3: CASRDRLTGGGYTF. DNA of the CDR3: TGTGCCAGCAGGGACAGGCTTACAGGGGGGGGCTACACCTTC.

The V call is TRBV19, the J call TRBJ1-1, with 8 bases matching TRBD1. Germline V gene sequence: CDR1 LNHDA, CDR2 SQIVND (reference sequence). This CDR3 is 15 amino acids long. Trimming at V came to 1 base and at J to 0 bases, leaving 1 base not matched to a gene. The CDR3, as DNA: TGTGCCAGTAGTATAGCAGGGGGCATGAACACTGAAGCTTTCTTT. Translation gives CASSIAGGMNTEAFF.

The count of this clone is one. CDR3 in DNA: TGTGCCAGCAAACTGACGAACACCGGGGAGCTGTTTTTT. The encoded protein is CASKLTNTGELFF. V usage is TRBV6-5 and J usage is TRBJ2-2; no definite D call. V lost 7 bases, J lost 0 bases, and 6 bases lay in between. The length of the CDR3 is 13 residues. Germline-derived CDR1 and CDR2 are MNHEY and SVGAGI.

This chain links TRBV12-3 or TRBV12-4 with TRBJ1-5; a possible D gene is TRBD1 (6 bases). V lost 7 bases and J 7 bases, leaving 14 bases between the germline ends. The CDR3 covers 13 residues. The CDR3 region has the DNA TGTGCCAGCACGAGTGGCAGGGGCCAGCCCCAGCATTTT. It translates to CASTSGRGQPQHF.

This chain links TRBV7-2 with TRBJ2-5; 7 bases map to TRBD2. The length of the CDR3 is 15 residues. J was trimmed by 5 bases and V by 8 bases; bases with no gene match: 14. Germline V CDR1 and CDR2: SGHTA, FQGNSA. CDR3 amino acids: CASAQLAGVEETQYF. CDR3 DNA: TGTGCCAGCGCCCAGTTGGCGGGAGTGGAGGAGACCCAGTACTTC.

This clone was detected only once. The rearrangement links TRBV7-6 to TRBJ2-1; no firm D call. V lost 5 bases, J lost 0 bases, and 14 bases lay in between. The CDR3 contains 16 residues. Germline CDR1 is SGHVS and CDR2 is FNYEAQ. The CDR3 region has the DNA TGTGCCAGCAGCCTAATGGTTGGAGCCTCCTACAATGAGCAGTTCTTC. It encodes CASSLMVGASYNEQFF.

The CDR3 here is CASSEEGNQPQHF. As DNA, the CDR3 is TGTGCCAGCAGTGAGGAGGGGAATCAGCCCCAGCATTTT. V usage is TRBV6-4 and J usage is TRBJ1-5, with a tentative D call TRBD1 (5 bases). The germline CDR1 and CDR2 sequences are MRHNA and SNTAGT. The CDR3 spans 13 residues. Trimming stripped 3 bases from V and 4 bases from J, with 7 bases between.